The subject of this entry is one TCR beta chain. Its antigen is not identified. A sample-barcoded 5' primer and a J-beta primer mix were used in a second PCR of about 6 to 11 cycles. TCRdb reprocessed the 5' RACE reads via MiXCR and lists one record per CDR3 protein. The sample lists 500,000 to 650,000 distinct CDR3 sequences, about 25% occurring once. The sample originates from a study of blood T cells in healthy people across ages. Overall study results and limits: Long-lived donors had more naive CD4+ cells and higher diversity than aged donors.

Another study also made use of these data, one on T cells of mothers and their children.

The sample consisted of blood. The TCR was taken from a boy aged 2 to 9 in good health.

CDR3 sequence (DNA): TGTGCCAGCTCTTCCGGACAGGGACTAGCCAAAAACATTCAGTACTTC. This translates into CASSSGQGLAKNIQYF. The chain carries TRBV18 and TRBJ2-4; TRBD1 agrees at 8 bases. The CDR3 sequence is 16 residues long. In germline, CDR1 is KGHSH, CDR2 LQKENI. The junction had 7 bases not matched to a gene; V was cut back by 6 bases and J by 0 bases.